This entry lists 29 T cell receptor beta chains sequenced from one sample in a study of cytomegalovirus exposure and HLA in healthy donors. Profiling relied on immunoSEQ multiplex PCR, and the TCRdb table lists in-frame clones only, not all of them. This table has 150,000 to 200,000 clones, around 85% appearing once. Sequencing was performed on PBMCs. Receptors were obtained from a man under 40 in good health and CMV-seropositive.

V gene TRBV7-2 combines with J gene TRBJ2-1; TRBD1 is a possible D gene (6 bases). The CDR3 has 12 residues. Trimming took 5 bases from V and 16 from J, leaving 18 bases between them. CDR1 and CDR2 from the germline V gene are SGHTA and FQGNSA. As DNA, the CDR3 is TGTGCCAGCAGCCCCGATACAGGGAAGCTATTCTTC. This gives the protein CASSPDTGKLFF.

The chain employs TRBV23-1 and TRBJ2-5, with TRBD2 as a possible D gene (6 bases). TRBV23-1 is an ORF for which the function is uncertain. The CDR3 has 15 amino acids. Between the trimmed V and J ends, which lost 3 bases and 3 bases, there was a span of 14 bases. This CDR3 reads CASSHVGTGEETQYF. CDR3 sequence (DNA): TGCGCCAGCAGTCATGTCGGGACGGGGGAAGAGACCCAGTACTTC.

The CDR3 region has the DNA TGTGCCAGCAGTCCTCTAGCGGGGGGGCTCCATGAGCAGTTCTTC. Translation: CASSPLAGGLHEQFF. The genes are TRBV6-4 and TRBJ2-1; TRBD2 aligns across 12 bases. Germline assignment: CDR1 MRHNA and CDR2 SNTAGT. V lost 5 bases and J lost 8; bases outside the gene matches: 7. This CDR3 spans 15 amino acids.

The chain has TRBV25-1 and TRBJ2-5; 13 nucleotides align to TRBD2. The CDR3 is 17 residues long. Germline CDR1 MGHDK, CDR2 SYGVNS. V trimming: 3 bases; J trimming: 2 bases; junction bases outside the gene matches: 6. As DNA, the CDR3 is TGTGCCAGCAGTGATCGGACTAGCGGGGGCTTACAAGAGACCCAGTACTTC. This encodes CASSDRTSGGLQETQYF.

The genes are TRBV6-5 and TRBJ2-3; D is unresolved. V dropped 6 bases and J dropped 0 bases, with 13 bases sitting between them. There are 15 residues in the CDR3. The germline V gene has CDR1 MNHEY and CDR2 SVGAGI. CDR3 nucleotide sequence: TGTGCCAGCAGGCTATGGCAGGATAGCACAGATACGCAGTATTTT. It encodes CASRLWQDSTDTQYF.

This clone was detected only once. This rearrangement joins TRBV19 to TRBJ1-2, with 7 bases identical to TRBD1. This CDR3 spans 13 amino acids. The germline CDR1 and CDR2 sequences are LNHDA and SQIVND (reference sequence). Germline trimming cut 3 bases from V and 8 bases from J; bases unmatched to any gene: 6. CDR3 DNA sequence: TGTGCCAGTAGTATCCCCCTCAGGGGGGGCTACACCTTC. Translation: CASSIPLRGGYTF.

J is TRBJ2-6 and V is TRBV4-2, with D possibly TRBD1 on 6 matching bases. The length of the CDR3 is 17 residues. V shed 0 bases and J shed 4 bases, with 13 bases lying between them. Germline values: CDR1 LGHNA, CDR2 YNFKEQ. The CDR3 DNA reads TGTGCCAGCAGCCAAGATCGACAGGATTCGGGGGCCAACGTCCTGACTTTC. Encoded protein: CASSQDRQDSGANVLTF.

The chain links TRBV6-5 to TRBJ1-2; TRBD1 matches 7 bases. V lost 7 bases and J lost 8; bases outside the gene matches: 7. This CDR3 has 12 residues. Germline values: CDR1 MNHEY, CDR2 SVGAGI. The CDR3 region is CASTNPDRGYTF. The CDR3 DNA reads as TGTGCCAGCACTAACCCGGACAGGGGCTACACCTTC.

This sequence joins TRBV9 and TRBJ2-2; TRBD2 might be the D (6 bases). V lost 4 bases, J lost 4 bases, and 8 bases lay in between. This CDR3 spans 13 amino acids. Germline-derived CDR1 and CDR2 are SGDLS and YYNGEE. CDR3 sequence: CASSTGGTGELFF. The DNA of the CDR3 is TGTGCCAGCAGCACCGGGGGCACCGGGGAGCTGTTTTTT. Drawing the rest from reference TRBV9 and TRBJ2-2, the complete variable domain is DSGVTQTPKHLITATGQRVTLRCSPRSGDLSVYWYQQSLDQGLQFLIQYYNGEERAKGNILERFSAQQFPDLHSELNLSSLELGDSALYFCASSTGGTGELFFGEGSRLTVL.

This clone occurred once. The chain carries TRBV21-1 and TRBJ2-7; whether TRBD1, the table's D call, matches the DNA was not checked. TRBV21-1 is annotated as a pseudogene. CDR3 length equals 15 residues. CDR3 sequence: CASSKARTGPYEQYF. Written as DNA, the CDR3 is TGTGCCAGCAGCAAAGCTCGGACAGGCCCGTACGAGCAGTACTTC.

The sample holds a few counts of this clone. The V call is TRBV18, the J call TRBJ2-7, with D possibly matching TRBD1 (6 bases). Germline-derived CDR1 and CDR2 are KGHSH and LQKENI. The CDR3 is 14 amino acids. V lost 7 bases to trimming and J lost 3 bases, with 16 bases between them. CDR3: CASLGTSGNYEQYF. The CDR3, as DNA: TGTGCCAGCTTAGGGACATCTGGGAACTACGAGCAGTACTTC.

This clone showed up just a few times. CDR3 protein: CASSRGTDEETQYF. The CDR3 bases are TGTGCCAGCAGCCGCGGGACGGATGAAGAGACCCAGTACTTC. The genes are TRBV14 and TRBJ2-5; D perhaps matches TRBD2 (6 bases). V was pared by 4 bases and J by 3 bases, with 12 bases between. This CDR3 has 14 amino acids. In germline, CDR1 is SGHDN, CDR2 FVKESK.

The chain couples TRBV7-9 to TRBJ1-1; 7 nucleotides agree with TRBD1. V dropped 5 bases and J dropped 3; count of bases not matched to a gene: 9. The CDR3 runs to 15 residues. The germline gives CDR1 SEHNR, CDR2 FQNEAQ (reference sequence). In DNA, the CDR3 is TGTGCCAGCAGCACTACAGGGGCCCGGGACACTGAAGCTTTCTTT. It encodes CASSTTGARDTEAFF. The full variable domain, in which reference TRBV7-9 and TRBJ1-1 provide the parts outside the CDR3, is DTGVSQNPRHKITKRGQNVTFRCDPISEHNRLYWYRQTLGQGPEFLTYFQNEAQLEKSRLLSDRFSAERPKGSFSTLEIQRTEQGDSAMYLCASSTTGARDTEAFFGQGTRLTVV.

V and J are TRBV9 and TRBJ2-7; 7 bases are a match to TRBD2. This CDR3 has 12 amino acids. The trim removed 0 bases at V and 6 bases at J, leaving 0 bases unmatched. Germline V gene sequence: CDR1 SGDLS, CDR2 YYNGEE. The CDR3 nucleotides read TGTGCCAGCAGCGTAGGGGAGGGCGAGCAGTACTTC. It codes for CASSVGEGEQYF.

This clone appeared once. V gene TRBV30 combines with J gene TRBJ2-7, with unresolved D. This CDR3 has 11 residues. Germline CDR1 is GTSNPN and CDR2 is SVGIG (reference sequence). Trimming removed 1 base from V and 5 bases from J, with 6 bases in between. The CDR3 sequence: CAWSGQNEQYF. The CDR3 nucleotides are TGTGCCTGGAGTGGGCAGAACGAGCAGTACTTC.

As to this clone: The junction shows a germline mismatch at one end, possibly a read error. J is TRBJ1-1 and V is TRBV18, with D unclear. Germline CDR1 is KGHSH and CDR2 is LQKENI. The CDR3 consists of 12 residues. This CDR3 reads CASSPQQSEAFF. The CDR3 DNA follows: TGTGCCAGCTCCCCACAACAGTCCGAAGCTTTCTTT.

The chain joins TRBV2 to TRBJ1-6, with D tentatively TRBD1 (6 bases). The CDR3 contains 15 residues. Germline values: CDR1 SNHLY, CDR2 FYNNEI. Trimming cost V 1 base and J 9 bases, with 13 bases left between them. CDR3: CASSEGTVIGSPLHF. The CDR3 DNA is TGTGCCAGCAGTGAAGGGACAGTAATAGGTTCACCCCTCCACTTT.

This clone has just one count. V is TRBV4-1 and J is TRBJ1-5; 7 bases map to TRBD1. The V and J ends lost 3 bases and 4 bases, in that order; junction bases with no gene match: 6. This CDR3 is built from 15 residues. The germline V gene encodes CDR1 MGHRA and CDR2 YSYEKL. The CDR3 nucleotides read TGCGCCAGCAGCCACACACAGGGGAGAAATCAGCCCCAGCATTTT. It codes for CASSHTQGRNQPQHF.

The chain has TRBV27 and TRBJ2-2, with 7 positions matching TRBD1. This CDR3 has 14 residues. CDR1 is MNHEY, CDR2 SMNVEV, per germline (reference sequence). Trimming took 7 bases from V and 4 from J; bases not matched to a gene: 6. The CDR3 DNA reads TGTGCCAGCACTTTGACAGGGAGCACCGGGGAGCTGTTTTTT. Translated: CASTLTGSTGELFF.

This clone was detected a few times. J is TRBJ2-7 and V is TRBV18; the D is unclear. CDR3 length equals 12 residues. Germline V CDR1 and CDR2: KGHSH, LQKENI. V dropped 2 bases and J dropped 4 bases, with 6 bases sitting between them. CDR3 in DNA: TGTGCCAGCTCACCAGCCGGTTACGAGCAGTACTTC. Translated, it gives CASSPAGYEQYF.

The chain employs TRBV9 and TRBJ1-2; 8 bases align to TRBD1. The CDR3 loop spans 16 amino acids. Trimming took 0 bases from V and 4 from J; bases not matched to a gene: 8. Germline CDR1 SGDLS, CDR2 YYNGEE. CDR3 amino acids: CASSVDPGGGGYGYTF. The CDR3 DNA sequence: TGTGCCAGCAGCGTAGATCCAGGGGGCGGCGGCTATGGCTACACCTTC.

J is TRBJ2-5 and V is TRBV19, with a tentative D call TRBD1 (6 bases). CDR3 size: 14 residues. The germline V gene encodes CDR1 LNHDA and CDR2 SQIVND (reference sequence). Trimming pared 5 bases from V and 5 bases from J, leaving 15 bases between. The CDR3, as DNA: TGTGCCAGTAGTCGCACAGGGCCTGTGGAGACCCAGTACTTC. Encoded protein: CASSRTGPVETQYF. Supplemented by reference TRBV19 and TRBJ2-5, the full variable domain reads DGGITQSPKYLFRKEGQNVTLSCEQNLNHDAMYWYRQDPGQGLRLIYYSQIVNDFQKGDIAEGYSVSREKKESFPLTVTSAQKNPTAFYLCASSRTGPVETQYFGPGTRLLVL.

The chain employs TRBV4-3 and TRBJ2-7; 7 bases are shared with TRBD1. The trim removed 5 bases at V and 4 bases at J, leaving 8 bases unmatched. The germline CDR1 and CDR2 sequences are LGHNA and YSLEER. The CDR3 is 14 residues long. CDR3 sequence: CASSVGTEDYEQYF. The CDR3 DNA reads TGCGCCAGCAGCGTGGGGACAGAAGATTACGAGCAGTACTTC.

The chain has TRBV11-2 and TRBJ2-7; TRBD1 agrees at 7 bases. This CDR3 has 16 amino acids. The germline V gene encodes CDR1 SGHAT and CDR2 FQNNGV. The V gene end was trimmed by 3 bases and the J gene end by 4 bases; junction bases not matched to a gene: 12. CDR3: CASSFFTGTAIYEQYF. CDR3 bases: TGTGCCAGCAGCTTCTTCACCGGGACAGCAATTTACGAGCAGTACTTC.

The chain has TRBV27 and TRBJ1-2; TRBD1 matches at 7 bases. Per germline, CDR1 MNHEY and CDR2 SMNVEV (reference sequence). CDR3 length: 14 residues. V shed 5 bases, J shed 7 bases, and the junction held 10 bases outside the gene matches. CDR3 sequence reads: CASSPRDSRRGYTF. In DNA form, the CDR3 reads TGTGCCAGCAGTCCCCGGGACAGCCGGCGTGGCTACACCTTC.

The chain recombines TRBV7-9 with TRBJ1-2, with 8 nucleotides matching TRBD1. Germline-derived CDR1 and CDR2 are SEHNR and FQNEAQ (reference sequence). V shed 0 bases, J shed 8 bases, and the junction held 8 bases outside the gene matches. This CDR3 has 15 residues. CDR3 protein: CASSLAQSRQGGYTF. CDR3 coding DNA: TGTGCCAGCAGCTTAGCGCAATCCCGACAGGGGGGCTACACCTTC. The whole variable domain, remainder taken from reference TRBV7-9 and TRBJ1-2, is DTGVSQNPRHKITKRGQNVTFRCDPISEHNRLYWYRQTLGQGPEFLTYFQNEAQLEKSRLLSDRFSAERPKGSFSTLEIQRTEQGDSAMYLCASSLAQSRQGGYTFGSGTRLTVV.

This rearrangement joins TRBV5-1 to TRBJ1-2; D remains ambiguous. Germline values: CDR1 SGHRS, CDR2 YFSETQ. The CDR3 sequence is 11 residues long. V lost 4 bases and J lost 5, with 6 bases in between. The chain's CDR3 is CASSGGYGYTF. In DNA form, the CDR3 reads TGCGCCAGCAGCGGAGGGTATGGCTACACCTTC.

This rearrangement joins TRBV11-2 to TRBJ2-1; D unclear. V was pared by 5 bases and J by 4 bases, with 9 bases between. This CDR3 spans 13 amino acids. Germline V gene sequence: CDR1 SGHAT, CDR2 FQNNGV. CDR3 nucleotides: TGTGCCAGCAGCGAGGCGCTATACAATGAGCAGTTCTTC. Its protein product is CASSEALYNEQFF.

This clone appeared once. This chain uses TRBV10-3 with TRBJ2-3, with D possibly TRBD2 on 5 matching bases. The germline CDR1 and CDR2 sequences are ENHRY and SYGVKD. The V end was cut by 0 bases, the J end by 4 bases, with 20 bases between. The length of the CDR3 is 18 residues. The CDR3 loop is CAISESIPKLESADTQYF. CDR3 nucleotides: TGTGCCATCAGTGAGTCGATCCCCAAACTAGAATCGGCAGATACGCAGTATTTT.